Listed below are T cell receptor beta chains from one sample, sequenced in a study of T-cell reconstitution after alpha-beta-depleted transplantation in children. TCRdb re-called the PCR reads with MiXCR, one entry per CDR3 protein. This sample has about 830,000 distinct CDR3 sequences; 15% to 20% occur once, and the top ten carry under 6%. The sequences come from PBMCs, mostly from graft donor cells, collected 360 days after TCRalphabeta/CD19-depleted stem cell transplant. Every receptor here comes from a male patient younger than 18 who had a stem cell transplant for acute lymphoblastic leukemia, so the T cells may come from the graft donor. The CDR3 runs from the conserved cysteine through the conserved F or W. D genes are given only for firm matches. Clone size is shown for a subset of rows, as once, few, many or a class of expanded clone.

abundance	j_gene	d_gene	v_gene	CDR3aa	CDR3nt
few	TRBJ2-7	TRBD1	TRBV5-1	CASHPTGPYEQYF	TGCGCCAGCCACCCGACAGGGCCCTACGAGCAGTACTTC
few	TRBJ1-5	TRBD1	TRBV12-3/TRBV12-4	CASSFGDSVNQPQHF	TGTGCCAGCAGTTTCGGGGACAGCGTCAATCAGCCCCAGCATTTT
many	TRBJ2-1	NA	TRBV7-8	CASSLFGGEQFF	TGTGCCAGCAGCTTATTCGGGGGTGAGCAGTTCTTC
few	TRBJ2-3	NA	TRBV5-1	CASSWGARESKRTDTQYF	TGCGCCAGCAGCTGGGGGGCGCGGGAGTCGAAACGAACCGATACGCAGTATTTT
few	TRBJ2-5	TRBD1	TRBV7-2	CASSFYDRGRSQYF	TGTGCCAGCAGCTTTTATGACAGGGGGAGGTCCCAGTACTTC
NA	TRBJ2-2	NA	TRBV5-6	CASSPTKAGELFF	TGTGCCAGCAGCCCGACTAAGGCCGGGGAGCTGTTTTTT
NA	TRBJ2-1	NA	TRBV6-1	CASRTAYNEQFF	TGTGCCAGCAGGACTGCTTACAATGAGCAGTTCTTC
NA	TRBJ2-7	TRBD2	TRBV12-3/TRBV12-4	CASSFSGRRYEQYF	TGTGCCAGCAGTTTCAGCGGGAGAAGGTACGAGCAGTACTTC
NA	TRBJ2-1	NA	TRBV14	CASSQSRGRFANEQFF	TGTGCCAGCAGCCAATCCCGGGGGCGCTTTGCGAATGAGCAGTTCTTC
NA	TRBJ2-1	TRBD2	TRBV5-1	CASSLGYSGGGYNEQFF	TGCGCCAGCAGCTTGGGATACTCGGGAGGGGGGTACAATGAGCAGTTCTTC
NA	TRBJ2-7	TRBD1	TRBV9	CASSADRDLDKQYF	TGTGCCAGCAGCGCGGACAGGGACCTTGACAAGCAGTACTTC
few	TRBJ1-5	NA	TRBV12-3/TRBV12-4	CASSPQIDQPQHF	TGTGCCAGCAGTCCCCAGATAGATCAGCCCCAGCATTTT
few	TRBJ2-5	TRBD2	TRBV25-1	CASSRLAEYQETQYF	TGTGCCAGCAGTCGACTAGCGGAGTACCAAGAGACCCAGTACTTC
NA	TRBJ1-4	NA	TRBV29-1	CSVFKTTNEKLFF	TGCAGCGTCTTTAAAACAACTAATGAAAAACTGTTTTTT
NA	TRBJ2-3	TRBD2	TRBV12-3/TRBV12-4	CASSLISGSPTDTQYF	TGTGCCAGCAGTTTAATCAGCGGGAGCCCCACAGATACGCAGTATTTT
few	TRBJ2-4	NA	TRBV27	CASSYGTRSYIQYF	TGTGCCAGCAGTTACGGGACAAGGAGTTACATTCAGTACTTC
few	TRBJ2-1	NA	TRBV29-1	CSAPPLGTSGNEQFF	TGCAGTGCTCCCCCCTTAGGAACCTCCGGGAATGAGCAGTTCTTC
NA	TRBJ2-5	TRBD2	TRBV2	CASRNRLAGMGETQYF	TGTGCCAGCAGGAACCGACTAGCGGGAATGGGAGAGACCCAGTACTTC
few	TRBJ2-7	NA	TRBV5-1	CASSRGAIFSYEQYF	TGCGCCAGCAGCCGTGGGGCAATCTTCTCCTACGAGCAGTACTTC
few	TRBJ1-1	NA	TRBV10-3	CAISLPGVNTEAFF	TGTGCCATCAGCCTACCTGGGGTGAACACTGAAGCTTTCTTT
NA	TRBJ2-1	NA	TRBV27	CASSHGPTGVEQFF	TGTGCCAGCAGTCACGGACCGACGGGGGTTGAGCAGTTCTTC
NA	TRBJ2-2	TRBD2	TRBV5-1	CASSLVPTSANTGELFF	TGCGCCAGCAGCTTGGTTCCTACTAGCGCGAACACCGGGGAGCTGTTTTTT
few	TRBJ2-1	NA	TRBV29-1	CSVGLRGKQFF	TGCAGCGTTGGCCTCCGTGGGAAGCAGTTCTTC
NA	TRBJ2-2	NA	TRBV7-3	CASSFDWSGELFF	TGTGCCAGCAGCTTTGACTGGAGCGGGGAGCTGTTTTTT
NA	TRBJ1-2	NA	TRBV27	CASMGGDWVPHGYTF	TGTGCCAGCATGGGGGGAGACTGGGTGCCGCATGGCTACACCTTC
NA	TRBJ1-5	TRBD1	TRBV29-1	CSVGTGRQPQHF	TGCAGCGTTGGGACAGGGAGACAGCCCCAGCATTTT
many	TRBJ2-2	NA	TRBV24-1	CATQDSLRTGELFF	TGTGCCACTCAAGACTCCCTGAGGACCGGGGAGCTGTTTTTT
few	TRBJ1-6	NA	TRBV6-5	CASSYSNRRYSPLHF	TGTGCCAGCAGTTACTCGAATAGGAGATATTCACCCCTCCACTTT
few	TRBJ2-7	TRBD1	TRBV7-9	CASSYSRDRGNEQYF	TGTGCCAGCAGCTATTCCCGGGACAGGGGGAACGAGCAGTACTTC
many	TRBJ2-1	NA	TRBV5-1	CASSSEGPSYNEQFF	TGCGCCAGCAGCTCAGAGGGTCCCTCCTACAATGAGCAGTTCTTC
many	TRBJ2-5	NA	TRBV29-1	CSVEDPRGERSGETQYF	TGCAGCGTTGAAGATCCAAGGGGCGAGCGGAGCGGGGAGACCCAGTACTTC
many	TRBJ2-5	NA	TRBV29-1	CSVGGPGETQYF	TGCAGCGTTGGAGGGCCCGGGGAGACCCAGTACTTC
few	TRBJ2-7	NA	TRBV12-3/TRBV12-4	CASTSGTPGHEQYF	TGTGCCAGCACCTCCGGGACTCCAGGTCACGAGCAGTACTTC
many	TRBJ1-5	NA	TRBV2	CASTSSRAGVQPQHF	TGTGCCAGCACCTCAAGCCGGGCAGGGGTTCAGCCCCAGCATTTT
few	TRBJ2-3	NA	TRBV27	CASSGRGATDTQYF	TGTGCCAGCTCGGGGCGGGGAGCCACAGATACGCAGTATTTT
NA	TRBJ1-3	NA	TRBV7-3	CASSSPPGNTIYF	TGTGCCAGCAGCTCTCCTCCTGGAAACACCATATATTTT
NA	TRBJ1-6	NA	TRBV12-3/TRBV12-4	CASSLARTVSSYNSPLHF	TGTGCCAGCAGTTTAGCCAGGACAGTCTCCTCCTATAATTCACCCCTCCACTTT
many	TRBJ2-1	TRBD2	TRBV4-2	CASSQDEASGTNEQFF	TGTGCCAGCAGCCAAGATGAGGCTAGCGGGACAAATGAGCAGTTCTTC
many	TRBJ2-2	NA	TRBV9	CASSPRGRETGELFF	TGTGCCAGCAGCCCCCGAGGACGGGAAACCGGGGAGCTGTTTTTT